The 20 T cell receptor beta chains below all came from one sample that was sequenced in a study of graft-versus-host responses after intestinal transplantation. This table comes from immunoSEQ multiplex PCR, and its TCRdb copy is limited to in-frame clones, with some not included. Altogether just over 95,000 clones are present, more than 85% being singletons, with the ten largest covering roughly 0.17%. These receptors lack a known antigen. The sequencing used unstimulated CD4+ T cells sorted from spleen or lymph node cells, collected before intestinal transplant. The receptors were sampled from a human donor who received an intestinal transplant.

This chain uses TRBV5-1 with TRBJ1-2, with a tentative D call TRBD1 (6 bases). V dropped 3 bases and J dropped 11 bases, with 26 bases sitting between them. The V gene's germline CDR1 is SGHRS and CDR2 YFSETQ. The length of the CDR3 is 16 residues. The CDR3 loop reads CASSSVGGQSTLGYTF. CDR3 sequence (DNA): TGCGCCAGCAGCTCGGTTGGAGGACAGAGTACACTTGGGTACACCTTC.

The V and J genes are TRBV6-1 and TRBJ1-5; 9 bases are a match to TRBD1. CDR1 is MNHNS, CDR2 SASEGT, per germline. This CDR3 contains 15 residues. The V and J ends lost 4 bases and 3 bases, in that order; junction bases with no gene match: 4. CDR3 in DNA: TGTGCCAGCAGTGCTCGACAGGGGGTCAATCAGCCCCAGCATTTT. Its translation is CASSARQGVNQPQHF.

This rearrangement joins TRBV5-1 to TRBJ2-1; 7 nucleotides align to TRBD2. This CDR3 is 15 amino acids long. Per the germline V gene, CDR1 is SGHRS and CDR2 is YFSETQ. After removal of 0 bases from V and 9 bases from J, the junction contained 9 bases not matched to a gene. The CDR3 region is CASSLAGGWGGEQFF. DNA for the CDR3: TGCGCCAGCAGCTTGGCCGGGGGGTGGGGCGGTGAGCAGTTCTTC.

V is TRBV7-7 and J is TRBJ2-1; the match to TRBD1 covers 8 bases. Germline V gene data show CDR1 as SSHAT and CDR2 as FNYEAQ (reference sequence). The CDR3 sequence is 15 residues long. Losses at the gene ends were 4 bases for V and 2 bases for J; bases not matched to a gene: 4. CDR3 loop: CASSSGTGPYNEQFF. Here the CDR3 DNA reads TGTGCCAGCAGCTCCGGGACAGGCCCCTACAATGAGCAGTTCTTC.

On this clone itself: One end of the junction does not line up with germline, which may come from a read error. V and J are TRBV11-1 and TRBJ2-5, with D possibly TRBD2 on 5 matching bases. The CDR3 spans 13 residues. From germline, CDR1 is SGHAT and CDR2 FQDESV (reference sequence). CDR3 in amino acids: CASSLEPTGEANF. DNA for the CDR3: TGTGCCAGCAGCCTCGAACCCACCGGGGAAGCAAACTTC. The variable domain in full, completed from reference TRBV11-1 and TRBJ2-5, reads EAEVAQSPRYKITEKSQAVAFWCDPISGHATLYWYRQILGQGPELLVQFQDESVVDDSQLPKDRFSAERLKGVDSTLKIQPAELGDSAMYLCASSLEPTGEANFGPGTRLLVL.

V usage is TRBV7-2 and J usage is TRBJ2-7; 13 bases fit TRBD2. CDR1 is SGHTA, CDR2 FQGNSA, per germline. Germline trimming cut 1 base from V and 0 bases from J; bases unmatched to any gene: 0. This CDR3 is 16 amino acids long. This chain's CDR3 is CASSLGLAGGSYEQYF. The CDR3 region has the DNA TGTGCCAGCAGCTTAGGACTAGCGGGAGGCTCCTACGAGCAGTACTTC.

The V and J genes are TRBV6-4 and TRBJ2-2; 7 positions match TRBD1. Germline V CDR1 and CDR2: MRHNA, SNTAGT. There are 18 residues in the CDR3. Trimming at V came to 4 bases and at J to 4 bases, leaving 15 bases not matched to a gene. The CDR3 region is CASSVQFRRAGGTGELFF. CDR3 nucleotides: TGTGCCAGCAGTGTCCAATTCAGGCGGGCAGGGGGCACCGGGGAGCTGTTTTTT.

This clone was found once. The CDR3, as DNA: TGTGCCAGCAGCCCTGAAGGGACAGGGGAACGAAACACCATATATTTT. This gives the protein CASSPEGTGERNTIYF. V usage is TRBV5-4 and J usage is TRBJ1-3, with 10 bases that match TRBD1. V was pared by 4 bases and J by 5 bases, with 9 bases of the junction left unmatched. The CDR3 is 16 residues long. The germline gives CDR1 SGHNT, CDR2 YYREEE (reference sequence).

The V call is TRBV9, the J call TRBJ2-7, with 12 bases lining up with TRBD2. The CDR3 sequence is 15 residues long. The germline CDR1 and CDR2 sequences are SGDLS and YYNGEE. V was clipped by 4 bases and J by 6 bases; unmatched bases: 8. DNA for the CDR3: TGTGCCAGCAGCCCAAGGACTAGCGGGAATTCCGAGCAGTACTTC. Protein: CASSPRTSGNSEQYF.

The V call is TRBV29-1, the J call TRBJ2-5; a possible D gene is TRBD2 (6 bases). Germline loops: CDR1 SQVTM, CDR2 ANQGSEA. V was clipped by 4 bases and J by 4 bases, with 22 bases between them. The CDR3 is 16 residues long. CDR3 region: CSVAAPLGEESETQYF. DNA of the CDR3: TGCAGCGTTGCGGCGCCTCTGGGGGAGGAATCAGAGACCCAGTACTTC.

The V gene is TRBV4-2, the J gene TRBJ2-7; TRBD1 matches 10 bases. Germline V gives CDR1 LGHNA, CDR2 YNFKEQ. This CDR3 has 16 residues. The J segment lost 4 bases and the V segment lost 4 bases, leaving 10 bases of the junction unmatched. CDR3 amino acids: CASSRPPGQGQYEQYF. The CDR3 DNA sequence: TGTGCCAGCAGCCGGCCGCCGGGACAGGGGCAGTACGAGCAGTACTTC.

The J gene is TRBJ2-5, the V gene TRBV29-1, with 8 bases lining up with TRBD1. Trimming removed 6 bases from V and 2 bases from J; junction bases left unmatched: 2. The germline CDR1 and CDR2 sequences are SQVTM and ANQGSEA. The CDR3 length is 12 residues. The CDR3 DNA is TGCAGCGTGGGACAGGCACAAGAGACCCAGTACTTC. It encodes CSVGQAQETQYF.

The J gene is TRBJ2-1, the V gene TRBV5-1; 7 positions agree with TRBD1. The V gene end was trimmed by 0 bases and the J gene end by 2 bases; junction bases not matched to a gene: 5. This CDR3 has 16 amino acids. Germline CDR1 is SGHRS and CDR2 is YFSETQ. DNA for the CDR3: TGCGCCAGCAGCTTGGCCGGGACAGAGCCCTACAATGAGCAGTTCTTC. The encoded protein is CASSLAGTEPYNEQFF. Full variable domain (remainder filled in from reference TRBV5-1 and TRBJ2-1): KAGVTQTPRYLIKTRGQQVTLSCSPISGHRSVSWYQQTPGQGLQFLFEYFSETQRNKGNFPGRFSGRQFSNSRSEMNVSTLELGDSALYLCASSLAGTEPYNEQFFGPGTRLTVL.

Written as DNA, the CDR3 is TGTGCCAGCAGTCGCGGACAGGGTGGAGAGACCCAGTACTTC. Translating gives CASSRGQGGETQYF. The chain joins TRBV6-5 to TRBJ2-5, with 8 nucleotides matching TRBD1. Germline V gives CDR1 MNHEY, CDR2 SVGAGI. V shed 5 bases, J shed 4 bases, and the junction held 6 bases outside the gene matches. CDR3 length equals 14 residues.

The rearrangement joins TRBV18 to TRBJ1-2, with D tentatively TRBD1 (5 bases). V was pared by 3 bases and J by 7 bases, with 12 bases between. The germline gives CDR1 KGHSH, CDR2 LQKENI. The CDR3 covers 13 residues. The CDR3 nucleotides read TGTGCCAGCTCACCTAGCGGGGCAGCTGGCTACACCTTC. It is translated as CASSPSGAAGYTF.

This clone was observed a single time. This chain uses TRBV2 with TRBJ1-3; 7 bases are a match to TRBD1. The CDR3 contains 16 residues. CDR1 is SNHLY, CDR2 FYNNEI, per germline. The V segment lost 5 bases and the J segment 2 bases; nucleotides outside the gene matches: 9. The CDR3 region is CASSLRQGLTGNTIYF. In DNA, the CDR3 is TGTGCCAGCAGTCTGCGACAGGGTTTAACTGGAAACACCATATATTTT. The full variable domain, in which reference TRBV2 and TRBJ1-3 provide the parts outside the CDR3, is EPEVTQTPSHQVTQMGQEVILRCVPISNHLYFYWYRQILGQKVEFLVSFYNNEISEKSEIFDDQFSVERPDGSNFTLKIRSTKLEDSAMYFCASSLRQGLTGNTIYFGEGSWLTVV.

The V call is TRBV19, the J call TRBJ2-1, with D perhaps matching TRBD2 (5 bases). The CDR3 totals 15 residues. Trimming took off 5 bases at V and 0 bases at J, with 11 bases between the two ends. Looked up from germline, CDR1 is LNHDA and CDR2 is SQIVND (reference sequence). The CDR3 DNA reads TGTGCCAGTAGTCCCCGGACTTCCTCCTACAATGAGCAGTTCTTC. Its protein product is CASSPRTSSYNEQFF.

This chain connects TRBV29-1 to TRBJ2-7; 8 bases line up with TRBD1. The CDR3 consists of 15 residues. Germline V lookup: CDR1 SQVTM, CDR2 ANQGSEA. The J segment lost 2 bases and the V segment lost 5 bases, leaving 11 bases of the junction unmatched. CDR3: CSVRDSGGRTYEQYF. CDR3 nucleotide sequence: TGCAGCGTTAGAGACTCAGGGGGCAGAACCTACGAGCAGTACTTC.

This chain uses TRBV6-1 with TRBJ2-7; 7 bases agree with TRBD2. The J segment lost 3 bases and the V segment lost 8 bases, leaving 1 base of the junction unmatched. Germline-derived CDR1 and CDR2 are MNHNS and SASEGT. The CDR3 loop spans 11 amino acids. CDR3 amino acids: CASRGDYEQYF. In DNA, the CDR3 is TGTGCCAGCCGGGGGGACTACGAGCAGTACTTC.

The V and J genes are TRBV19 and TRBJ1-2, with TRBD1 matching over 7 bases. The CDR3 totals 16 residues. V gave up 4 bases and J gave up 4 bases; unmatched junction bases: 12. Per the germline V gene, CDR1 is LNHDA and CDR2 is SQIVND (reference sequence). The CDR3 DNA sequence: TGTGCCAGTAGTACCCGACAGGGAGAGTCGGCCTATGGCTACACCTTC. It specifies CASSTRQGESAYGYTF.